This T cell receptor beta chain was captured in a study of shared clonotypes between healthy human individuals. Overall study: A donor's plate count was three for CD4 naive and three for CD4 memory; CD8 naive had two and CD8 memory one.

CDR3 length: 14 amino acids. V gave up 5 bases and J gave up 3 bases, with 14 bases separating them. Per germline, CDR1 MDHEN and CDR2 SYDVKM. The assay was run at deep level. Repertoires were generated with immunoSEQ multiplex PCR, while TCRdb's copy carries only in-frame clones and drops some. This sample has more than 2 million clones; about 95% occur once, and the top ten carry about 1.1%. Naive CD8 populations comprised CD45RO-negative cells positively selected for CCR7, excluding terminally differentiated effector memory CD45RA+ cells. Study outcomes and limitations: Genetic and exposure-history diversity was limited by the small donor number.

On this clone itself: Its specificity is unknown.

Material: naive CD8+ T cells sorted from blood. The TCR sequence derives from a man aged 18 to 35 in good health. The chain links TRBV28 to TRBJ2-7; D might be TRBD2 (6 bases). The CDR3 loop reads CASSRPGDDYEQYF. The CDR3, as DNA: TGTGCCAGCAGTCGGCCGGGGGACGACTACGAGCAGTACTTC.